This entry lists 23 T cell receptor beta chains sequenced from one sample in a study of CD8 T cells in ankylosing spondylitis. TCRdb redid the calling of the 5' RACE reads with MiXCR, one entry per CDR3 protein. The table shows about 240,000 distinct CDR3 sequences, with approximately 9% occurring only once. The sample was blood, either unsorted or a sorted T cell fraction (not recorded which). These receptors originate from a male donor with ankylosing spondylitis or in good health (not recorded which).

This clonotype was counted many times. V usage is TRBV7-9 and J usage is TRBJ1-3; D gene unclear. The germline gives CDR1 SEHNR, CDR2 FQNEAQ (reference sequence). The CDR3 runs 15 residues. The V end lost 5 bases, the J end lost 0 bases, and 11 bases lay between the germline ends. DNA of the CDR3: TGTGCCAGCAGCATCCCCCCGTACTCTGGAAACACCATATATTTT. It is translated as CASSIPPYSGNTIYF.

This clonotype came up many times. The CDR3 here is CASSDLRDSTYEQYF. In DNA, the CDR3 is TGTGCCAGCAGTGACTTGCGGGATAGTACCTACGAGCAGTACTTC. The rearrangement links TRBV25-1 to TRBJ2-7; a weak D match, TRBD2 (6 bases). Trimming left V 3 bases short and J 2 bases short, with 14 bases between. Germline CDR1 MGHDK, CDR2 SYGVNS. This CDR3 contains 15 residues.

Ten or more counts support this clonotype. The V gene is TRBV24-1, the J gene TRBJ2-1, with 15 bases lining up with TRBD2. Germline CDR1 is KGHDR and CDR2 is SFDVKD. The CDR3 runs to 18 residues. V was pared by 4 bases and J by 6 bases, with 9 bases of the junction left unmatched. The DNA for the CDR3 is TGTGCCACCAGTGACCCGGGACTAGCGGGGGGCTCTCTCAATGAGCAGTTCTTC. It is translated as CATSDPGLAGGSLNEQFF.

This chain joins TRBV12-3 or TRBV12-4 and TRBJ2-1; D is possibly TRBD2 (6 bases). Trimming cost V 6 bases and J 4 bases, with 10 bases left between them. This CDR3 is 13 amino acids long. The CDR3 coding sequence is TGTGCCAGCAGGCGGGATCCATACAATGAGCAGTTCTTC. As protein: CASRRDPYNEQFF.

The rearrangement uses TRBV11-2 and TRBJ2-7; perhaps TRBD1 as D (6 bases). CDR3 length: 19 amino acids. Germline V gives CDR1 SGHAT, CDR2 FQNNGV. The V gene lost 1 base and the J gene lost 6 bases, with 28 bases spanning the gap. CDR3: CASSLVTGVGASSPSEQYF. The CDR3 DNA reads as TGTGCCAGCAGCTTAGTTACGGGTGTGGGGGCGAGCTCCCCGTCCGAGCAGTACTTC. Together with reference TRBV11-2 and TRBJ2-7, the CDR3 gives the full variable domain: EAGVAQSPRYKIIEKRQSVAFWCNPISGHATLYWYQQILGQGPKLLIQFQNNGVVDDSQLPKDRFSAERLKGVDSTLKIQPAKLEDSAVYLCASSLVTGVGASSPSEQYFGPGTRLTVT.

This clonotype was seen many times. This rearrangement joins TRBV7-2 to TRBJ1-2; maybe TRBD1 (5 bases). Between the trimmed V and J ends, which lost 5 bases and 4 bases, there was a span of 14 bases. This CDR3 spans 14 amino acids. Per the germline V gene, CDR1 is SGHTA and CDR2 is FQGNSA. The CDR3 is CASSLSDRIYGYTF. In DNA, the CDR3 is TGTGCCAGCAGCCTCTCAGACAGAATCTATGGCTACACCTTC.

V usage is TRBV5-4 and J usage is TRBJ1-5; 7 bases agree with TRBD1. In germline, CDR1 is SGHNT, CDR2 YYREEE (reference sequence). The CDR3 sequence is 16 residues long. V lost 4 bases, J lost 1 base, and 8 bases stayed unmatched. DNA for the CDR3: TGTGCCAGCAGCATCGGAGGGACAGCCAGCAATCAGCCCCAGCATTTT. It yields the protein CASSIGGTASNQPQHF.

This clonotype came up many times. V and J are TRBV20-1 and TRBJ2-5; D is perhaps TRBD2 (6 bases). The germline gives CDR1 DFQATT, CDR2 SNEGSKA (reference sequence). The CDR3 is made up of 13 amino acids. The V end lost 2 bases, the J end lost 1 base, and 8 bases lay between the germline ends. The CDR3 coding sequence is TGCAGTGCTAGACCAGCGGGCCAAGAGACCCAGTACTTC. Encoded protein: CSARPAGQETQYF.

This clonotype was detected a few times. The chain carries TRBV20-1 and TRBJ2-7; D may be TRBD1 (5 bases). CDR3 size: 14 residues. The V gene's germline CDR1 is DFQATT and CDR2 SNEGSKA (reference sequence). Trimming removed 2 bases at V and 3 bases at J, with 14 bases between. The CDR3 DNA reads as TGCAGTGCTAGAAAAGGGGCAGGCGACTACGAGCAGTACTTC. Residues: CSARKGAGDYEQYF.

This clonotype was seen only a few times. The CDR3 loop is CASSFFETYEQYF. CDR3 nucleotide sequence: TGTGCCAGCAGCTTCTTTGAGACCTACGAGCAGTACTTC. The chain links TRBV7-2 to TRBJ2-7; D unclear. There are 13 residues in the CDR3. V lost 3 bases, J lost 2 bases, and 8 bases lay in between. Germline V CDR1 and CDR2: SGHTA, FQGNSA.

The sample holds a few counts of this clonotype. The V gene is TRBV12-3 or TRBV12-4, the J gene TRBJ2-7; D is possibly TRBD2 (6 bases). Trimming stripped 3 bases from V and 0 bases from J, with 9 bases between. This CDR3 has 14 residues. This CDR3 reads CASSFQEGSYEQYF. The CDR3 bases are TGTGCCAGCAGTTTCCAGGAGGGCTCCTACGAGCAGTACTTC.

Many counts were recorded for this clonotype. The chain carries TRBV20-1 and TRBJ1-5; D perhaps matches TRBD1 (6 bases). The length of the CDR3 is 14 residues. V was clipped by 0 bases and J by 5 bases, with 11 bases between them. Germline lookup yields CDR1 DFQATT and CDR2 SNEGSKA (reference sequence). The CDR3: CSAREIAGDQPQHF. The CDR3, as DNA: TGCAGTGCTAGAGAGATCGCAGGGGATCAGCCCCAGCATTTT.

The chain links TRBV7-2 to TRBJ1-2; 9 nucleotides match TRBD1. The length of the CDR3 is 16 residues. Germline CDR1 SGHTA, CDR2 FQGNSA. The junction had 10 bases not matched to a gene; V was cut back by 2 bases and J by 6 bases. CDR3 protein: CASSLPQNRGRNGYTF. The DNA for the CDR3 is TGTGCCAGCAGCTTACCCCAGAACAGGGGGCGGAATGGCTACACCTTC.

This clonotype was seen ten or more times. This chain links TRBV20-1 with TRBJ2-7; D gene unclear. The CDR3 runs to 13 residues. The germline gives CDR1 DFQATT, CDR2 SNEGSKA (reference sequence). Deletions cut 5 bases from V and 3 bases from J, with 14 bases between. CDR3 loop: CSAVSNRVYEQYF. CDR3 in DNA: TGCAGTGCTGTATCAAACCGGGTCTACGAGCAGTACTTC.

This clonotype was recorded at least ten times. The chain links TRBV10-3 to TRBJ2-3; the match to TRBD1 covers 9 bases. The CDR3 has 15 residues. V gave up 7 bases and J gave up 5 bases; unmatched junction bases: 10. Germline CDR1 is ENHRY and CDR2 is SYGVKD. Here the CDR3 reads CAINGQGNYGDTQYF. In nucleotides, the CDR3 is TGTGCCATCAACGGACAGGGGAATTATGGAGATACGCAGTATTTT.

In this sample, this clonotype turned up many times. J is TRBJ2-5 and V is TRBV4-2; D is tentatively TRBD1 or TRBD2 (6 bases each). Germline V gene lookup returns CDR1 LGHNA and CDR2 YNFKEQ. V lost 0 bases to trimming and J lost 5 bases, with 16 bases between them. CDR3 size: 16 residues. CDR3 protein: CASSQEGGRGAETQYF. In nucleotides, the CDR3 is TGTGCCAGCAGCCAAGAAGGGGGGAGAGGTGCGGAGACCCAGTACTTC.

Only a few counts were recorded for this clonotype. The CDR3 loop reads CASSSDWLAGGNEQFF. The CDR3 DNA follows: TGTGCCAGCAGTTCAGATTGGCTAGCGGGAGGCAATGAGCAGTTCTTC. The chain uses TRBV7-9 and TRBJ2-1; 11 bases align to TRBD2. V dropped 6 bases and J dropped 6; count of bases not matched to a gene: 10. Germline V lookup: CDR1 SEHNR, CDR2 FQNEAQ (reference sequence). The CDR3 is 16 residues long.

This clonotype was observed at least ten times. Written as DNA, the CDR3 is TGTGCCAGCAGTTTAGGACTCCTAGCGGGAGCCCCCTACGAGCAGTACTTC. Residues: CASSLGLLAGAPYEQYF. The chain recombines TRBV12-3 or TRBV12-4 with TRBJ2-7, with 10 nucleotides matching TRBD2. The CDR3 runs 17 residues. With V trimmed by 1 base and J by 2 bases, 8 bases remained unmatched.

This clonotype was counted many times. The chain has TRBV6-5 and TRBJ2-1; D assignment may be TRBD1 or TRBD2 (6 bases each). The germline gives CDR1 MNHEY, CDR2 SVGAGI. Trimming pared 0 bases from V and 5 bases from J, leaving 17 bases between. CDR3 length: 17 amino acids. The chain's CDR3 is CASSYSISGGPDNEQFF. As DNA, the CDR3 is TGTGCCAGCAGTTACTCGATATCTGGGGGGCCGGACAATGAGCAGTTCTTC.

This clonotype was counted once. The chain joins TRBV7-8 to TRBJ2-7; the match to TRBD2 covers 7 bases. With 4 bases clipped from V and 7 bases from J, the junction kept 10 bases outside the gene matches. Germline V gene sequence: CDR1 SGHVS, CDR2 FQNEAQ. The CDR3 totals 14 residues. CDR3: CASSSERGPEEQYF. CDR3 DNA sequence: TGTGCCAGCAGCTCCGAGCGGGGCCCCGAGGAGCAGTACTTC.

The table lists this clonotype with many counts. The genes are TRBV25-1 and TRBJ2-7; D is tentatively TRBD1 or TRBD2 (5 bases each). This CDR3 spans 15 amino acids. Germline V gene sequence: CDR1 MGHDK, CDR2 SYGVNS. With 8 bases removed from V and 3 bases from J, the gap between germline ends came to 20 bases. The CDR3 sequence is CASGTYTLEGYEQYF. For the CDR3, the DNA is TGTGCCAGCGGGACGTACACCTTAGAGGGCTACGAGCAGTACTTC.

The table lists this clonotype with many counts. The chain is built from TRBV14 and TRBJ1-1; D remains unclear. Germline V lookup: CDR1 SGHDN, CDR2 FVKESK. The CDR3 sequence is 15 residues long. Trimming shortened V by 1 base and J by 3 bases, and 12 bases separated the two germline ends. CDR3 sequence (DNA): TGTGCCAGCAGCCAAGGGAAATCGGGGTACACTGAAGCTTTCTTT. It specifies CASSQGKSGYTEAFF.

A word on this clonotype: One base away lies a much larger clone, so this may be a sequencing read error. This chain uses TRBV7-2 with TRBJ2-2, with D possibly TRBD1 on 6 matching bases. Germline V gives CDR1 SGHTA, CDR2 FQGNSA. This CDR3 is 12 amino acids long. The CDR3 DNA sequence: TGTGCCGGCAGCTTACAGGGCGGGGAGCTGTTTTTT. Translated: CAGSLQGGELFF.